These 11 T cell receptor beta chains share one sample of origin, sequenced in a study of blood T cell repertoires in COVID-19. The repertoire was sequenced with immunoSEQ multiplex PCR; TCRdb's copy has only in-frame clones and lacks some. Seen here are 150,000 to 250,000 clones, about 80% observed once, and the top ten hold around 7%. The sample was PBMCs or T cells enriched from blood (not recorded which). The receptors stem from a man aged 35 to 55 who had recovered from COVID-19.

This clone has a single count. V and J are TRBV4-2 and TRBJ1-4, with TRBD1 matching 11 bases. Germline V gives CDR1 LGHNA, CDR2 YNFKEQ. Trimming at V came to 0 bases and at J to 6 bases, leaving 3 bases not matched to a gene. The CDR3 spans 16 residues. The CDR3 DNA reads as TGTGCCAGCAGCCAAGATGGACAGGGGGCACATGAAAAACTGTTTTTT. It translates to CASSQDGQGAHEKLFF.

This clone has a single count. The J gene is TRBJ1-1, the V gene TRBV6-5; D remains ambiguous. This CDR3 spans 14 amino acids. V was cut by 6 bases and J by 3 bases, with 14 bases left in between. Germline V lookup: CDR1 MNHEY, CDR2 SVGAGI. The CDR3, as DNA: TGTGCCAGCAGCCCCGCGGGCTCCGACACTGAAGCTTTCTTT. Translated, it gives CASSPAGSDTEAFF.

In DNA, the CDR3 is TGTGCCAGCAGCCAAGCTAGCTCCCACATAGGTACGCAGTATTTT. It yields the protein CASSQASSHIGTQYF. The gene calls are TRBV7-2 and TRBJ2-3, with D tentatively TRBD2 (5 bases). The germline V gene encodes CDR1 SGHTA and CDR2 FQGNSA. This CDR3 comprises 15 residues. The ends were cut back, 5 bases at V and 8 bases at J, with 20 bases in the middle.

This chain links TRBV2 with TRBJ1-4, with TRBD1 as a possible D gene (6 bases). Trimming took 2 bases from V and 11 from J, leaving 15 bases between them. The CDR3 has 14 residues. Looked up from germline, CDR1 is SNHLY and CDR2 is FYNNEI. DNA for the CDR3: TGTGCCAGCAGTGAATTACAGGGTATGGGTAAACTGTTTTTT. Protein sequence: CASSELQGMGKLFF.

The genes are TRBV5-1 and TRBJ1-2; D may be TRBD1 (5 bases). Germline CDR1 SGHRS, CDR2 YFSETQ. This CDR3 comprises 13 residues. The V end was cut by 3 bases, the J end by 7 bases, with 13 bases between. The CDR3 protein is CASSSQTVGGYTF. The CDR3 region has the DNA TGCGCCAGCAGCTCACAGACAGTGGGTGGCTACACCTTC.

The CDR3 DNA is TGCGCCAGCACGACAGGGGGACAGGGCCAGAGAAATGAAAAACTGTTTTTT. It yields the protein CASTTGGQGQRNEKLFF. The rearrangement uses TRBV5-1 and TRBJ1-4; 9 positions match TRBD1. The V segment lost 6 bases and the J segment 5 bases; nucleotides outside the gene matches: 14. CDR1 is SGHRS and CDR2 is YFSETQ in the germline V gene. This CDR3 comprises 17 residues.

This clone was found once. The V call is TRBV7-8, the J call TRBJ1-5; tentatively, D is TRBD1 (6 bases). The germline V and J ends were trimmed by 5 bases and 2 bases, with 13 bases remaining between them. This CDR3 contains 15 residues. Germline lookup yields CDR1 SGHVS and CDR2 FQNEAQ. The CDR3 DNA reads as TGTGCCAGCAGCCCGAGCAGGGGAGGCAATCAGCCCCAGCATTTT. Protein: CASSPSRGGNQPQHF.

The V gene is TRBV10-3, the J gene TRBJ1-2; D remains ambiguous. The germline V gene encodes CDR1 ENHRY and CDR2 SYGVKD. Trimming removed 0 bases from V and 4 bases from J, with 9 bases in between. The CDR3 has 14 amino acids. As DNA, the CDR3 is TGTGCCATCAGTGAGTCGGCGGAGGTCTATGGCTACACCTTC. This sequence encodes CAISESAEVYGYTF.

V and J are TRBV4-3 and TRBJ1-2; no definite D call. Per germline, CDR1 LGHNA and CDR2 YSLEER. V was pared by 0 bases and J by 7 bases, with 15 bases between. The CDR3 is 15 amino acids. The CDR3 DNA reads TGCGCCAGCAGCCAAGATACCAGGTCAGGTCTTGGCTACACCTTC. Residues: CASSQDTRSGLGYTF.

The chain employs TRBV10-2 and TRBJ1-2, with no clear D. The germline V gene has CDR1 WSHSY and CDR2 SAAADI. V shed 0 bases and J shed 3 bases, with 14 bases lying between them. This CDR3 has 16 amino acids. The CDR3 spells CASSESRVWRYYGYTF. The CDR3 bases are TGCGCCAGCAGTGAGTCGAGGGTTTGGCGGTACTATGGCTACACCTTC.

The gene calls are TRBV5-8 and TRBJ1-1, with TRBD1 matching over 7 bases. This CDR3 comprises 12 residues. V was clipped by 2 bases and J by 10 bases; unmatched bases: 5. The germline CDR1 and CDR2 sequences are SGHTS and YDEGEE. The CDR3 loop reads CASSFRQGGAFF. DNA for the CDR3: TGTGCCAGCAGCTTCCGCCAGGGGGGAGCTTTCTTT.